Below are 31 T cell receptor beta chains sequenced from a single sample in a study of T cells expressing NK-cell markers (dated by TCRdb to the early 2020s). Preparation of the library involved 5' RACE. TCRdb records Illumina HiSeq 2000 as the sequencer. Once TCRdb had reprocessed the reads, it stored one entry per CDR3 protein sequence and supplied no DNA. For this sample, the table gives 550,000 to 600,000 distinct CDR3 sequences. The ten most abundant clones make up approximately 3.6% of the sample. The sequenced sample consisted of blood T cells: a sorted CD56 or NKG2C T cell subset, CD4+ or CD8+ T cells, or bulk PBMC T cells (not recorded which). The source of these receptors is a man aged 18 to 30 in good health. Donor details come from another sample of the same person, matched by shared clones.

The chain employs TRBV11-3 and TRBJ1-1. The CDR3 runs to 13 residues. CDR1 is SGHNT and CDR2 is YENEEA in the germline V gene. The CDR3 reads CASRLNMNTEAFF. The full variable domain, rest sourced from reference TRBV11-3 and TRBJ1-1, is EAGVVQSPRYKIIEKKQPVAFWCNPISGHNTLYWYLQNLGQGPELLIRYENEEAVDDSQLPKDRFSAERLKGVDSTLKIQPAELGDSAVYLCASRLNMNTEAFFGQGTRLTVV.

V is TRBV9 and J is TRBJ2-2. CDR3 length equals 14 residues. The germline V gene encodes CDR1 SGDLS and CDR2 YYNGEE. CDR3 sequence reads: CASSVGSGTGELFF.

This rearrangement joins TRBV20-1 to TRBJ2-1; TCRdb selects TRBD2, and the lack of DNA leaves this call unchecked. Germline V lookup: CDR1 DFQATT, CDR2 SNEGSKA (reference sequence). CDR3 length: 15 residues. The CDR3 reads CSARLAGVQNNEQFF.

CDR3: CASSPDLSEGYTF. V usage is TRBV5-1 and J usage is TRBJ1-2. The CDR3 spans 13 residues. Germline CDR1 SGHRS, CDR2 YFSETQ.

V gene TRBV11-2 combines with J gene TRBJ2-5. The germline CDR1 and CDR2 sequences are SGHAT and FQNNGV. CDR3 length: 14 residues. CDR3: CASSPDGVGETQYF.

The rearrangement joins TRBV7-9 to TRBJ2-5. Germline V gene data show CDR1 as SEHNR and CDR2 as FQNEAQ (reference sequence). CDR3 length: 13 residues. The CDR3 here is CASSRVGQETQYF. The whole variable domain, filled in from reference TRBV7-9 and TRBJ2-5, reads DTGVSQNPRHKITKRGQNVTFRCDPISEHNRLYWYRQTLGQGPEFLTYFQNEAQLEKSRLLSDRFSAERPKGSFSTLEIQRTEQGDSAMYLCASSRVGQETQYFGPGTRLLVL.

V and J are TRBV14 and TRBJ1-1; no DNA is available, so the TRBD1 call from TCRdb remains unchecked. CDR1 is SGHDN and CDR2 is FVKESK in the germline V gene. The CDR3 runs to 11 residues. CDR3 sequence: CASSPGGTAFF.

The V gene is TRBV27, the J gene TRBJ2-1; the D call from TCRdb, TRBD2, cannot be confirmed without DNA. Per the germline V gene, CDR1 is MNHEY and CDR2 is SMNVEV (reference sequence). The CDR3 consists of 18 residues. CDR3 protein: CASTELGTSGGSYNEQFF.

The chain combines TRBV12-3 or TRBV12-4 with TRBJ2-4; TCRdb reports TRBD2, a call that lacks DNA to check it against. This CDR3 has 16 amino acids. The CDR3 here is CASSPAGEGPKNIQYF.

The J gene is TRBJ2-3, the V gene TRBV20-1; the TCRdb call, TRBD1, lacks DNA for checking. CDR3 length: 11 residues. CDR1 is DFQATT and CDR2 is SNEGSKA in the germline V gene (reference sequence). The chain's CDR3 is CSATRGGTQYF.

This chain uses TRBV4-2 with TRBJ1-5; TCRdb reports TRBD1, a call that lacks DNA to check it against. The germline V gene has CDR1 LGHNA and CDR2 YNFKEQ. CDR3 length equals 18 residues. The CDR3 is CASSQGTAKGVLDQPQHF.

The rearrangement uses TRBV20-1 and TRBJ2-7. CDR3 size: 16 residues. Germline V CDR1 and CDR2: DFQATT, SNEGSKA (reference sequence). The CDR3 protein is CSARPSSGSRSYEQYF.

The genes are TRBV11-2 and TRBJ1-1; TCRdb gives TRBD1 as the D gene, but with no DNA this cannot be confirmed. This CDR3 region has 14 residues. Germline loops: CDR1 SGHAT, CDR2 FQNNGV. The CDR3 loop reads CASSWGQGYTEAFF.

The chain recombines TRBV10-1 with TRBJ2-1; TCRdb reports TRBD2, a call that lacks DNA to check it against. Germline assignment: CDR1 WNHNN and CDR2 SYGVQD (reference sequence). The CDR3 loop spans 15 amino acids. The CDR3 is CASSDGREWNNEQFF.

This chain connects TRBV6-5 to TRBJ2-5; TCRdb's assignment of TRBD1 cannot be checked, as there is no DNA. This CDR3 is built from 14 residues. Looked up from germline, CDR1 is MNHEY and CDR2 is SVGAGI. CDR3 region: CASILDSLQETQYF.

Here the CDR3 reads CASIPHWAGEPDNEQFF. This sequence joins TRBV6-1 and TRBJ2-1; TCRdb picks TRBD2, but there is no DNA to check that call. Germline V gives CDR1 MNHNS, CDR2 SASEGT. The CDR3 runs 17 residues.

This chain uses TRBV9 with TRBJ2-3; TCRdb proposes TRBD2, but this gene call is untestable without DNA. Germline V gene data show CDR1 as SGDLS and CDR2 as YYNGEE. The CDR3 extends over 18 amino acids. Here the CDR3 reads CASSVAGLAGFGTDTQYF.

CDR3 region: CASSEGDRVQQETQYF. The chain recombines TRBV2 with TRBJ2-5; TCRdb's assignment of TRBD1 cannot be checked, as there is no DNA. Germline V lookup: CDR1 SNHLY, CDR2 FYNNEI. The CDR3 is 16 amino acids.

This chain connects TRBV12-3 or TRBV12-4 to TRBJ2-3. The CDR3 loop spans 13 amino acids. The CDR3 sequence: CASSLSLQNTQYF.

V usage is TRBV3-1 and J usage is TRBJ1-1. Germline CDR1 reads LGHDT; CDR2 reads YNNKEL (reference sequence). The CDR3 consists of 12 residues. This chain's CDR3 is CASSLELGEAFF.

The chain employs TRBV10-3 and TRBJ1-4. Germline V gene sequence: CDR1 ENHRY, CDR2 SYGVKD. This CDR3 comprises 14 residues. The CDR3 sequence: CAISESGGGEKLFF.

The chain joins TRBV29-1 to TRBJ2-3; checking the TCRdb D call of TRBD1 is not possible without DNA. This CDR3 region has 15 residues. CDR1 is SQVTM and CDR2 is ANQGSEA in the germline V gene. The CDR3 here is CSARGVEVRADTQYF.

The V and J genes are TRBV6-2 or TRBV6-3 and TRBJ2-1; TCRdb names TRBD2, which stays unverified in the absence of DNA. From germline, CDR1 is MNHEY and CDR2 SVGEGT. The CDR3 is made up of 13 amino acids. CDR3 residues: CAIGTSGRNEQFF.

This chain uses TRBV4-3 with TRBJ2-1. Germline values: CDR1 LGHNA, CDR2 YSLEER. The CDR3 contains 14 residues. This chain's CDR3 is CASSQDVMVNEQFF.

This chain connects TRBV12-3 or TRBV12-4 to TRBJ1-5; there is no DNA to check the TCRdb D call of TRBD1. The CDR3 is 13 amino acids. CDR3: CASSLLVDKAQHF.

The chain uses TRBV7-2 and TRBJ2-3; TCRdb calls TRBD2, which cannot be checked without DNA. Germline assignment: CDR1 SGHTA and CDR2 FQGNSA. CDR3 length equals 17 residues. The CDR3 sequence: CASSLLTSGSKPDTQYF. The full variable domain, completed using reference TRBV7-2 and TRBJ2-3, is GAGVSQSPSNKVTEKGKDVELRCDPISGHTALYWYRQSLGQGLEFLIYFQGNSAPDKSGLPSDRFSAERTGGSVSTLTIQRTQQEDSAVYLCASSLLTSGSKPDTQYFGPGTRLTVL.

V and J are TRBV29-1 and TRBJ1-2; TCRdb designates TRBD1, a call that cannot be tested without DNA. The germline V gene has CDR1 SQVTM and CDR2 ANQGSEA. CDR3 size: 16 residues. CDR3 amino acids: CSVDAPGQGEVYGYTF.

The V gene is TRBV6-2 or TRBV6-3, the J gene TRBJ1-5. Germline V gene sequence: CDR1 MNHEY, CDR2 SVGEGT. This CDR3 region has 13 residues. The CDR3 loop is CASLGGIFQPQHF.

V gene TRBV25-1 combines with J gene TRBJ2-3; TCRdb's D call, TRBD2, is unchecked because there is no DNA. The CDR3 is 13 residues long. Germline loops: CDR1 MGHDK, CDR2 SYGVNS. The CDR3 loop is CASSESRPSREYF.

This chain joins TRBV7-8 and TRBJ2-3; absent DNA, TCRdb's TRBD2 call cannot be checked. CDR1 and CDR2 (germline): SGHVS, FQNEAQ. The CDR3 is made up of 16 amino acids. The chain's CDR3 is CASSPLAGKSTDTQYF.

The chain is built from TRBV12-3 or TRBV12-4 and TRBJ2-7; there is no DNA to check the TCRdb D call of TRBD2. CDR3 size: 14 residues. The chain's CDR3 is CASSLVTSGYEQYF.